This TCR beta chain was profiled in a study of cytotoxic CD8 clonotypes in ibrutinib-treated CLL. Findings and limits, study-wide: Clonality measured at baseline exceeded age-matched healthy donors, tracking circulating CD8+ T-cell counts.

This CDR3 comprises 18 residues. Looked up from germline, CDR1 is MGHRA and CDR2 is YSYEKL. Trimming removed 0 bases from V and 9 bases from J; junction bases left unmatched: 17. Sequencing used immunoSEQ multiplex PCR; TCRdb keeps in-frame clones, though not all of them. The sample records tens of thousands of clones, 50% to 65% being singletons. This clone has only one observation. What it recognizes is unknown. The chain joins TRBV4-1 to TRBJ2-1, with 7 bases identical to TRBD2. This clonotype originated in a human donor with chronic lymphocytic leukemia. The specimen comprised PBMCs, sampled at disease progression, from a patient treated with ibrutinib. The CDR3 region is CASSQEIPLAGAMGEQFF. CDR3 nucleotide sequence: TGCGCCAGCAGCCAAGAAATCCCCTTGGCGGGAGCGATGGGTGAGCAGTTCTTC.